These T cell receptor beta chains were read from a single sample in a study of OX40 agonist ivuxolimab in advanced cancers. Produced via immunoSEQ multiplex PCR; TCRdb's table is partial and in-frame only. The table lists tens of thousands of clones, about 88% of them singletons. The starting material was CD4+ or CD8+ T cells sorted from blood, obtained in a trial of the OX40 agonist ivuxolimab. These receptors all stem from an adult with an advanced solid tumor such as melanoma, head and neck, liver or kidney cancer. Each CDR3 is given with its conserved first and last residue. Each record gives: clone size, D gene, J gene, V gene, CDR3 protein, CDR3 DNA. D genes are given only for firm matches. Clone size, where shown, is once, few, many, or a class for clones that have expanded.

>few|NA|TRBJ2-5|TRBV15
CATSLGLHQETQYF
TGTGCCACCAGCCTGGGACTTCACCAAGAGACCCAGTACTTC
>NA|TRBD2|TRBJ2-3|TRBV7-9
CASSLGLAGYTDTQYF
TGTGCCAGCAGCTTAGGACTAGCGGGGTACACAGATACGCAGTATTTT
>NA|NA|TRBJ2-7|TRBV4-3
CASSQDRGVWNEQYF
TGCGCCAGCAGCCAAGATAGAGGGGTTTGGAACGAGCAGTACTTC
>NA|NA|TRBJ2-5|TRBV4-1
CASSQDTGRETQYF
TGCGCCAGCAGCCAAGATACAGGGAGGGAGACCCAGTACTTC
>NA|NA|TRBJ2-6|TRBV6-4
CASSWATTRQSRANVLTF
TGTGCCAGCAGTTGGGCAACCACACGACAAAGTCGGGCCAACGTCCTGACTTTC
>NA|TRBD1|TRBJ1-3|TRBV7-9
CASSMVNRGGNTIYF
TGTGCCAGCAGCATGGTGAACAGGGGTGGAAACACCATATATTTT
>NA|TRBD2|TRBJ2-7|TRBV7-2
CASSRGLAGGNF
TGTGCCAGCAGCAGAGGACTAGCGGGAGGAAACTTC
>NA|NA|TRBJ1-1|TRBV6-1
CASSEAGGGGTEAFF
TGTGCCAGCAGTGAAGCGGGGGGCGGGGGCACTGAAGCTTTCTTT
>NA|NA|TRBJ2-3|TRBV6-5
CASSSATREDTQYF
TGTGCCAGCAGTTCCGCGACCAGAGAAGATACGCAGTATTTT
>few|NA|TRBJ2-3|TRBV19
CASSAWDTQYF
TGTGCCAGTAGTGCCTGGGATACGCAGTATTTT
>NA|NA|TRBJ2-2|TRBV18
CASSPPTRSAGELFF
TGTGCCAGCTCACCACCGACTAGGTCCGCCGGGGAGCTGTTTTTT
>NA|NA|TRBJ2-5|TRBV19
CASSPRGEETQYF
TGTGCCAGTAGCCCCCGCGGAGAAGAGACCCAGTACTTC
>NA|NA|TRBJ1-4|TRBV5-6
CASSLYRVEKLFF
TGTGCCAGCAGCTTGTACAGAGTTGAAAAACTGTTTTTT
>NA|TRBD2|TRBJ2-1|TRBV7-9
CASNVAGADNEQFF
TGTGCCAGCAACGTAGCGGGAGCGGACAATGAGCAGTTCTTC
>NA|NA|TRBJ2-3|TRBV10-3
CAISDYTSSTDTQYF
TGTGCCATCAGCGACTATACTTCTAGCACAGATACGCAGTATTTT
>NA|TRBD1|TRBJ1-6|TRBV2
CASGTDHNSPLHF
TGTGCCAGCGGGACAGACCATAATTCACCCCTCCACTTT
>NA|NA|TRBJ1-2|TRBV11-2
CASSLVGGNDGYTF
TGTGCCAGCAGCTTAGTTGGCGGTAACGATGGCTACACCTTC
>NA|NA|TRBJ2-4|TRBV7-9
CASSLGGAGKNIQYF
TGTGCCAGCAGCTTAGGGGGTGCGGGCAAAAACATTCAGTACTTC
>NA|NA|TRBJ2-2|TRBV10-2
CARLIRGELFF
TGCGCCAGATTGATCCGCGGGGAGCTGTTTTTT
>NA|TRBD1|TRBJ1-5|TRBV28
CASRLTGTQPQHF
TGTGCCAGCAGACTGACAGGGACTCAGCCCCAGCATTTT
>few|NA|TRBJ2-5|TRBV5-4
CASSLSGPETQYF
TGTGCCAGCAGCTTGTCTGGGCCCGAGACCCAGTACTTC
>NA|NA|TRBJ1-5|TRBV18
CASSPQTRDQPQHF
TGTGCCAGCTCACCACAAACCCGCGATCAGCCCCAGCATTTT
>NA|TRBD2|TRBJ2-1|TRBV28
CASLSRGVPYNEQFF
TGTGCCAGCTTAAGCCGGGGGGTCCCCTACAATGAGCAGTTCTTC
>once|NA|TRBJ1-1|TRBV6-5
CASSQGGGTEAFF
TGTGCCAGCAGTCAGGGAGGGGGGACTGAAGCTTTCTTT
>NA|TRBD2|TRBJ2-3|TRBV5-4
CASSSGGMDGSTDTQYF
TGTGCCAGCAGCTCGGGGGGGATGGATGGTAGCACAGATACGCAGTATTTT
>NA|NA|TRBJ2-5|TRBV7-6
CASSLVVGVKETQYF
TGTGCCAGCAGCTTAGTGGTGGGGGTCAAAGAGACCCAGTACTTC
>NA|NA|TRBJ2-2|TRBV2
CASRGENTGELFF
TGTGCCAGCAGGGGAGAGAACACCGGGGAGCTGTTTTTT
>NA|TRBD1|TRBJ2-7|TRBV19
CASSIAQGAVYEQYF
TGTGCCAGTAGTATAGCGCAGGGGGCTGTCTACGAGCAGTACTTC
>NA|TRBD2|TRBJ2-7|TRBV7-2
CASSLSGGSSYEQYF
TGTGCCAGCAGCTTAAGCGGGGGGAGTTCCTACGAGCAGTACTTC
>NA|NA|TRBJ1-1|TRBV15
CATSRDLRGLDTEAFF
TGTGCCACCAGCAGAGATCTCAGGGGTTTGGACACTGAAGCTTTCTTT
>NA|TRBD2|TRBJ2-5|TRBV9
CASSVGTSQETQYF
TGTGCCAGCAGCGTGGGGACTAGCCAAGAGACCCAGTACTTC
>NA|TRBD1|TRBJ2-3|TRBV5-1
CASSFRGRDGTDTQYF
TGCGCCAGCAGCTTTAGGGGGCGAGACGGCACAGATACGCAGTATTTT
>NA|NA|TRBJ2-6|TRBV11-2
CASSNNHGGANVLTF
TGTGCCAGCAGCAACAATCACGGGGGCGCCAACGTCCTGACTTTC
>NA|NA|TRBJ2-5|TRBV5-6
CASSEEPARPETQYF
TGTGCCAGCAGCGAAGAACCTGCTAGGCCAGAGACCCAGTACTTC
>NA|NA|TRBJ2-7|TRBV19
CATKTGQGTYEQYF
TGTGCCACCAAGACGGGGCAGGGGACCTACGAGCAGTACTTC
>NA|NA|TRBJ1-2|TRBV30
CASGQDNYGYTF
TGTGCCTCAGGACAAGATAACTATGGCTACACCTTC
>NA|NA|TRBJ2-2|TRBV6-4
CASSPPGGELFF
TGTGCCAGCAGTCCGCCTGGGGGGGAGCTGTTTTTT
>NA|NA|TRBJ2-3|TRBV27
CASSLRVTLTFTDTQYF
TGTGCCAGCAGTTTACGGGTTACACTCACTTTCACAGATACGCAGTATTTT
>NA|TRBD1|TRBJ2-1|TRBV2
CARRGTGGNEQFF
TGTGCCAGGCGCGGGACAGGGGGCAATGAGCAGTTCTTC
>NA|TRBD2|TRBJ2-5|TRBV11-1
CASSLERGGSETQYF
TGTGCCAGCAGCTTAGAACGGGGGGGTTCGGAGACCCAGTACTTC
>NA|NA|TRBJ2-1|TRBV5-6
CASSFRPGGNNEQFF
TGTGCCAGCAGCTTTCGCCCCGGGGGCAACAATGAGCAGTTCTTC
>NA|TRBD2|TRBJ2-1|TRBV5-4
CASSSSGRNEQFF
TGTGCCAGCAGCAGTAGCGGGAGGAATGAGCAGTTCTTC